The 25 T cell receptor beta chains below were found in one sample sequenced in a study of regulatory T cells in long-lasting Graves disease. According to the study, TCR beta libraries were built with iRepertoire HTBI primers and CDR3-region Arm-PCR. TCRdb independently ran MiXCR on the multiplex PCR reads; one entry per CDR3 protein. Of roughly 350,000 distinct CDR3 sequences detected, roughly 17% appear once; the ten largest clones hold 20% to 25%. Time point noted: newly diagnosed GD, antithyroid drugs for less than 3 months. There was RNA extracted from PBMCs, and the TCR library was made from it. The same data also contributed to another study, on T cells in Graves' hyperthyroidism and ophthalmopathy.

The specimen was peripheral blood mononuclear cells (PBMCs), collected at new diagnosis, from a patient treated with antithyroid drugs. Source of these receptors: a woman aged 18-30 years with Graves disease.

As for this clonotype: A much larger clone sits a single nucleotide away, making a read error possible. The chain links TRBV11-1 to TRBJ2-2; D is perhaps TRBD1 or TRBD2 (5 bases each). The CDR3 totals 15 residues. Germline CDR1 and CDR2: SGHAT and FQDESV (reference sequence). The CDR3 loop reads CAGSSPGRRSGELFF. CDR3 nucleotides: TGTGCCGGCAGTTCTCCGGGACGGCGCTCCGGGGAGCTGTTTTTT.

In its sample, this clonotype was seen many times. CDR3 amino acids: CASSPLSVGTDTQYF. CDR3 nucleotide sequence: TGTGCCAGCTCACCATTAAGCGTAGGCACAGATACGCAGTATTTT. This chain uses TRBV18 with TRBJ2-3; no reliable D call. Germline lookup yields CDR1 KGHSH and CDR2 LQKENI. The CDR3 runs to 15 residues. Deletions cut 2 bases from V and 1 base from J, with 10 bases between. Full variable domain (outside the CDR3, taken from reference TRBV18 and TRBJ2-3): NAGVMQNPRHLVRRRGQEARLRCSPMKGHSHVYWYRQLPEEGLKFMVYLQKENIIDESGMPKERFSAEFPKEGPSILRIQQVVRGDSAAYFCASSPLSVGTDTQYFGPGTRLTVL.

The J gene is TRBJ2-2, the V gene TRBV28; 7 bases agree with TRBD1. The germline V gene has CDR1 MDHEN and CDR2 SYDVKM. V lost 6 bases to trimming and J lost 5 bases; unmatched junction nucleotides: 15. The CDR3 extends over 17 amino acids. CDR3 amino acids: CASSLVGRTGGTGELFF. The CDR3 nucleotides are TGTGCCAGCAGCTTGGTTGGTAGGACAGGTGGAACCGGGGAGCTGTTTTTT.

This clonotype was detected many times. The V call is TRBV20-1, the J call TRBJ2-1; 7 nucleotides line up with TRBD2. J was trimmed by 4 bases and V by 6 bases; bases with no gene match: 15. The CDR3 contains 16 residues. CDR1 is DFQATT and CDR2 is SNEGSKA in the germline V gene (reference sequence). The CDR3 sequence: CSAQERAGYKYNEQFF. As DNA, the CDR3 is TGCAGTGCGCAGGAAAGAGCGGGATATAAATACAATGAGCAGTTCTTC.

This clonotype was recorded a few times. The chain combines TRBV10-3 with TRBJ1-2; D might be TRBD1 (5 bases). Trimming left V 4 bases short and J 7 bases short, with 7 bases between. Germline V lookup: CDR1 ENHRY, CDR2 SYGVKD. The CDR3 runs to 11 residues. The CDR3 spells CAISAGAGYTF. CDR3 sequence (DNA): TGTGCCATCAGTGCCGGGGCTGGCTACACCTTC.

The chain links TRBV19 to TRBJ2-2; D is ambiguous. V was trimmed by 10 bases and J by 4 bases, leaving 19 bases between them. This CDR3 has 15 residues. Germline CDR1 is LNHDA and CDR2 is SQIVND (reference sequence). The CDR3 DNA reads TGTGCCACCCCTATGTCGACTTCAACCACCGGGGAGCTGTTTTTT. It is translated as CATPMSTSTTGELFF.

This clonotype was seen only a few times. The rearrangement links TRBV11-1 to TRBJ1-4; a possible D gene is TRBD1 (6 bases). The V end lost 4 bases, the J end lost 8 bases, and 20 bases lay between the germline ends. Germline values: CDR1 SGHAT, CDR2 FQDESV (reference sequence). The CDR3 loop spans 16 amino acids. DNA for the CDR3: TGTGCCAGCAGCTCCTACGGATGGGGGCGTGAGGAAAAACTGTTTTTT. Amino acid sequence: CASSSYGWGREEKLFF.

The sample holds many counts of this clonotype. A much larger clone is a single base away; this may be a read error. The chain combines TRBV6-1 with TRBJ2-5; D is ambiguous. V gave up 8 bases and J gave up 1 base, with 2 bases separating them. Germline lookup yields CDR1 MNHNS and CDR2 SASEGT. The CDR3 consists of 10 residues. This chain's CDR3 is CASGQETQYF. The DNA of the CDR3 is TGTGCCAGCGGCCAAGAGACCCAGTACTTC.

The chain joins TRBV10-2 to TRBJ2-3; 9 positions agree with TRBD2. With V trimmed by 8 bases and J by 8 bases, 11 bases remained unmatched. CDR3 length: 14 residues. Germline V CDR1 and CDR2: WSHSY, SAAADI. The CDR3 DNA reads TGCGCCAGCCGGTGGATAGCGGGAGAGGTTACGCAGTATTTT. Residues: CASRWIAGEVTQYF.

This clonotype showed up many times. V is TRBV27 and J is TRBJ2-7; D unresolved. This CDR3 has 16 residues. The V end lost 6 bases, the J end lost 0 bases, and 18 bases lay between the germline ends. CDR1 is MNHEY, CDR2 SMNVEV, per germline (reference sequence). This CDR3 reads CASSPNPDPSSYEQYF. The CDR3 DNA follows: TGTGCCAGCAGCCCAAACCCGGACCCAAGCTCCTACGAGCAGTACTTC.

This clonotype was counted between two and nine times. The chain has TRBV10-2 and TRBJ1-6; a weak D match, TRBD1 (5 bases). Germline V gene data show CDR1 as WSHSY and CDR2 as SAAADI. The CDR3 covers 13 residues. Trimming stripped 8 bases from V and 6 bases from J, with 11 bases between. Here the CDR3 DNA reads TGCGCCAGCGGGGGAGCGGGTAATTCACCCCTCCACTTT. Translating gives CASGGAGNSPLHF.

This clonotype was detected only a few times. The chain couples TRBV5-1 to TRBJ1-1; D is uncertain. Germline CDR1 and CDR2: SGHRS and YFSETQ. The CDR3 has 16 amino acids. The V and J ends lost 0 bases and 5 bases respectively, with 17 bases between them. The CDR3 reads CASSLDVAGLGTEAFF. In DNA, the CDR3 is TGCGCCAGCAGCTTGGATGTGGCGGGGTTGGGGACTGAAGCTTTCTTT.

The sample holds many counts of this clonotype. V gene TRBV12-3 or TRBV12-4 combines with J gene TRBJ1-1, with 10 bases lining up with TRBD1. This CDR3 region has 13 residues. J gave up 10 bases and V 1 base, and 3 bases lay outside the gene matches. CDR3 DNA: TGTGCCAGCAGTTTAGGACAGGGGGCAAGAGCTTTCTTT. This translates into CASSLGQGARAFF.

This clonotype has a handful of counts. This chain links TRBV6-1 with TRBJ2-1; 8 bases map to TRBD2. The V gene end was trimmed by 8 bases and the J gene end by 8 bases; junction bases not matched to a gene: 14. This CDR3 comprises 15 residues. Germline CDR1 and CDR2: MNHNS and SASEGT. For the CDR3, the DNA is TGTGCCAGCGGGGAGGAGTCTAGCGGGTGGTATGAGCAGTTCTTC. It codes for CASGEESSGWYEQFF.

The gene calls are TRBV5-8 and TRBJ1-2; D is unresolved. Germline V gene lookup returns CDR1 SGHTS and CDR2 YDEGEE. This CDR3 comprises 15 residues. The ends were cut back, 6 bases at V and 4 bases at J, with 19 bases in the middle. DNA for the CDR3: TGTGCCAGCACCTTCCGTGTCCAGCTACCCTATGGCTACACCTTC. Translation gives CASTFRVQLPYGYTF.

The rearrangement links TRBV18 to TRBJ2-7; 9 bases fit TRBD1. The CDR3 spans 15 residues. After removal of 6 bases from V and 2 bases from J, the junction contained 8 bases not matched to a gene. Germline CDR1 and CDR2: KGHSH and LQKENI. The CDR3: CASSLGDRVTYEQYF. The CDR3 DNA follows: TGTGCCAGCTCCCTCGGGGACAGGGTAACCTACGAGCAGTACTTC.

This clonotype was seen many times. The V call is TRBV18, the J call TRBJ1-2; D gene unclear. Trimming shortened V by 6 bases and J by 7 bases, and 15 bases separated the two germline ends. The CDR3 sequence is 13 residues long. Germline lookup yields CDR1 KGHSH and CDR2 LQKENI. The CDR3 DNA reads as TGTGCCAGCTCCGGCGGCCCGAGTGTTGGCTACACCTTC. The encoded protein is CASSGGPSVGYTF.

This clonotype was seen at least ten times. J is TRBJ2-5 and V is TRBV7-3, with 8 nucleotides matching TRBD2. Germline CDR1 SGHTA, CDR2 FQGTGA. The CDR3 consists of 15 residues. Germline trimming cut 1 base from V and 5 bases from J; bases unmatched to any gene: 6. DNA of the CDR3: TGTGCCAGCAGCTTAATAGCGGGAAGCATCGAGACCCAGTACTTC. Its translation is CASSLIAGSIETQYF.

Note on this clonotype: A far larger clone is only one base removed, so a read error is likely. For the CDR3, the DNA is TGTACCAGCAGATGGACAGGGGGATTCACTGAAGCTTTCTTT. Its protein is CTSRWTGGFTEAFF. V gene TRBV6-2 or TRBV6-3 combines with J gene TRBJ2-3; 10 nucleotides match TRBD1. The J call may be mistaken, given a closer DNA end match to TRBJ1-1. Germline CDR1 is MNHEY and CDR2 is SVGEGT. The CDR3 extends over 14 amino acids.

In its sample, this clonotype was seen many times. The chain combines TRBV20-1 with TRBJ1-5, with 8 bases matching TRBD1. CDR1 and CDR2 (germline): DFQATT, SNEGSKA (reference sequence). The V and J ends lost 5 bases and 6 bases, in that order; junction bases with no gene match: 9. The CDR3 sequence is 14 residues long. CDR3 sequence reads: CSAARAGGGQPQHF. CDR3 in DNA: TGCAGTGCTGCTCGGGCAGGGGGCGGTCAGCCCCAGCATTTT.

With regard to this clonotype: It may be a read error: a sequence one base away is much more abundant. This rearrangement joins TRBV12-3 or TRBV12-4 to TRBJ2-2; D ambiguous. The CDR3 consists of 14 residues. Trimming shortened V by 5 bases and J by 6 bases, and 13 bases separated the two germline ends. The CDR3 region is CASSPRSRPGELFF. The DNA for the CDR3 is TGTGCCAGCAGTCCCCGTAGCAGGCCCGGGGAGCTGTTTTTT.

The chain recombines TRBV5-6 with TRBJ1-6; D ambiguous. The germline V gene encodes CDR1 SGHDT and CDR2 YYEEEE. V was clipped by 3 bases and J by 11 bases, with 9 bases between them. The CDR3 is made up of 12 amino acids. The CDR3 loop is CASSYGDPPLHF. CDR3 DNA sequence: TGTGCCAGCAGCTACGGGGATCCACCCCTCCACTTT.

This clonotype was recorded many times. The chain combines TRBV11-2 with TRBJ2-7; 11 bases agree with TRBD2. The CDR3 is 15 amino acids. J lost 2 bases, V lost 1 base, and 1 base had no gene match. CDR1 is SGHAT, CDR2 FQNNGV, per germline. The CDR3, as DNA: TGTGCCAGCAGCTTAGCGACTAGCGGGACCTACGAGCAGTACTTC. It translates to CASSLATSGTYEQYF.

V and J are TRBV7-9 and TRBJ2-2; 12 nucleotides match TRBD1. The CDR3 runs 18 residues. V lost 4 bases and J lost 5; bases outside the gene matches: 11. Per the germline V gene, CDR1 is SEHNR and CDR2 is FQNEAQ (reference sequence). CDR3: CASSSGTGGPDWTGELFF. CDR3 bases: TGTGCCAGCAGCTCCGGGACAGGGGGCCCGGATTGGACCGGGGAGCTGTTTTTT.

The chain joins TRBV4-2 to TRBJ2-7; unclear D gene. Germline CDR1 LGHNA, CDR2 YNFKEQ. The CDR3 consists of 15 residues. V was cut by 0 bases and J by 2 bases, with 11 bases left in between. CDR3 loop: CASSQEWAETYEQYF. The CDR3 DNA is TGTGCCAGCAGCCAAGAATGGGCAGAAACCTACGAGCAGTACTTC.